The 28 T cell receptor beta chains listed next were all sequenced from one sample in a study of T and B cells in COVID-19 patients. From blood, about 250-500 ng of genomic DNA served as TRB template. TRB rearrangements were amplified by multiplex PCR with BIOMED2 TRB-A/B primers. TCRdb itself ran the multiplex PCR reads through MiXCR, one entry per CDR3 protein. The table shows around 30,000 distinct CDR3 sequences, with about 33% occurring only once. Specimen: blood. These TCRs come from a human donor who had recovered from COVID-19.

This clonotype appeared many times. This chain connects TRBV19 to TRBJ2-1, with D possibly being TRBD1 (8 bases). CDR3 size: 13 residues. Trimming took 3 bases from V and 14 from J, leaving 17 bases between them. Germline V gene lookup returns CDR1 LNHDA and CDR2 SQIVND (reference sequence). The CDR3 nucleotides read TGTGCCAGTAGTATCGGCCTCACAGGGGGGGAGTTCTTC. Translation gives CASSIGLTGGEFF.

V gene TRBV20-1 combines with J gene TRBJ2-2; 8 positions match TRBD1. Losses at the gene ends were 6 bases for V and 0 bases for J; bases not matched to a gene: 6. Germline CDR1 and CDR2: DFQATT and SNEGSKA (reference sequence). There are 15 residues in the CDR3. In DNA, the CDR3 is TGCAGTGCCCCAGGACAGGGAACGAACACCGGGGAGCTGTTTTTT. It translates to CSAPGQGTNTGELFF.

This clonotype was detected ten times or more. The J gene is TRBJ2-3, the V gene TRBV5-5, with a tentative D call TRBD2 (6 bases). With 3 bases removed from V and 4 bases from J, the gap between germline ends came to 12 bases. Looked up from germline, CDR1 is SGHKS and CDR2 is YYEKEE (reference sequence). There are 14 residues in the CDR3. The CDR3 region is CASSSGSTADTQYF. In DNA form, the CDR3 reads TGTGCCAGCAGCTCCGGGAGCACGGCAGATACGCAGTATTTT.

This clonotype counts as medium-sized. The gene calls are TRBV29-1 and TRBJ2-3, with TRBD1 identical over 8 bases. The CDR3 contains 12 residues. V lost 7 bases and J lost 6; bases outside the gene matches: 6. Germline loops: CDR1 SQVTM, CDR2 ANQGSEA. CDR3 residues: CSAPGGWDTQYF. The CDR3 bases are TGCAGCGCCCCAGGGGGCTGGGATACGCAGTATTTT.

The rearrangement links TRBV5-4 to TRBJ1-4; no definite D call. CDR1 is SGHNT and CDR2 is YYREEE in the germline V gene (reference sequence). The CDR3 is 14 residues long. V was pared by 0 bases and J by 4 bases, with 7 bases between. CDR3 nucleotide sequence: TGTGCCAGCAGCTTGGGAGGGATTAATGAAAAACTGTTTTTT. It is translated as CASSLGGINEKLFF.

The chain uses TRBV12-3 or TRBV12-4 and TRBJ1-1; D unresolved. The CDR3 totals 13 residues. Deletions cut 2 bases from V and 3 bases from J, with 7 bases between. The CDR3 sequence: CASSLSPYTEAFF. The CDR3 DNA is TGTGCCAGCAGTTTAAGCCCATACACTGAAGCTTTCTTT.

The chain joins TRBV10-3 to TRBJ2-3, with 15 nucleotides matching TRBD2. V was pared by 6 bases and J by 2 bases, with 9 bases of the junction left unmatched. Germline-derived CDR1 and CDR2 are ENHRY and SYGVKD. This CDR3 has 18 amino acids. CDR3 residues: CAIRPGLAGGPVTDTQYF. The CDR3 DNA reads TGTGCCATCAGGCCGGGACTAGCGGGAGGACCCGTCACAGATACGCAGTATTTT.

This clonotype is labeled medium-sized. The CDR3 here is CAWGTSYTGELFF. CDR3 nucleotides: TGTGCCTGGGGGACTAGCTACACCGGGGAGCTGTTTTTT. The chain is built from TRBV30 and TRBJ2-2; the match to TRBD2 covers 9 bases. The trim removed 5 bases at V and 3 bases at J, leaving 1 base unmatched. The CDR3 loop spans 13 amino acids. Germline CDR1 is GTSNPN and CDR2 is SVGIG (reference sequence).

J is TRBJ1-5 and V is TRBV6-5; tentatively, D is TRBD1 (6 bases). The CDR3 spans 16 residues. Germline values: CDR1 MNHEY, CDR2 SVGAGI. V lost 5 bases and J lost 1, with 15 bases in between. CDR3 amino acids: CASSAQLRGSNQPQHF. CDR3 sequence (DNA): TGTGCCAGCAGTGCACAACTTAGGGGGAGCAATCAGCCCCAGCATTTT.

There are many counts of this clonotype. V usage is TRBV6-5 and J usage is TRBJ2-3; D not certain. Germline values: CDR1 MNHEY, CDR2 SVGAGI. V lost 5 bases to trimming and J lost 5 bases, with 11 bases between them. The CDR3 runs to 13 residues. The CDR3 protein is CASSTQTRDTQYF. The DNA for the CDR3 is TGTGCCAGCAGTACCCAGACAAGAGATACGCAGTATTTT.

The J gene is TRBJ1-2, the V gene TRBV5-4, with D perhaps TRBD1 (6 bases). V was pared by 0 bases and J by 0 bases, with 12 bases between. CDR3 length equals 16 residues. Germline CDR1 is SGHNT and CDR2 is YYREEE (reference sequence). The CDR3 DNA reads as TGTGCCAGCAGCTTGGGCACGCGGACAGCTAACTATGGCTACACCTTC. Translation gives CASSLGTRTANYGYTF.

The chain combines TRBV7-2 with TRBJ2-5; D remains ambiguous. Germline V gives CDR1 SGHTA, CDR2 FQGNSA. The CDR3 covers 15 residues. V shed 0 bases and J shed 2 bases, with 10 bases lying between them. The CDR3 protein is CASSLAGRNQETQYF. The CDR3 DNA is TGTGCCAGCAGCTTAGCTGGCAGGAATCAAGAGACCCAGTACTTC. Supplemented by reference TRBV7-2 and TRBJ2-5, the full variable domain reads GAGVSQSPSNKVTEKGKDVELRCDPISGHTALYWYRQSLGQGLEFLIYFQGNSAPDKSGLPSDRFSAERTGGSVSTLTIQRTQQEDSAVYLCASSLAGRNQETQYFGPGTRLLVL.

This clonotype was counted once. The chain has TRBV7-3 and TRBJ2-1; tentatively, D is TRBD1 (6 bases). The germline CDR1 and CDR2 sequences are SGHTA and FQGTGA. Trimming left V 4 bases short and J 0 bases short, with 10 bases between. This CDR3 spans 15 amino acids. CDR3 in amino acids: CASSYTGSSYNEQFF. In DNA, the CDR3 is TGTGCCAGCAGCTACACAGGGAGCTCCTACAATGAGCAGTTCTTC.

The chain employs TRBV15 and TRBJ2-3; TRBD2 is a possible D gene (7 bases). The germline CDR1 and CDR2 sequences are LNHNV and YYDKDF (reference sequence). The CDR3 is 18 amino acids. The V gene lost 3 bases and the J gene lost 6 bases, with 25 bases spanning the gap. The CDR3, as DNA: TGTGCCACCAGCAGCTTGGGACCCGGGGGGCCACCTCGGGATACGCAGTATTTT. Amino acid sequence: CATSSLGPGGPPRDTQYF.

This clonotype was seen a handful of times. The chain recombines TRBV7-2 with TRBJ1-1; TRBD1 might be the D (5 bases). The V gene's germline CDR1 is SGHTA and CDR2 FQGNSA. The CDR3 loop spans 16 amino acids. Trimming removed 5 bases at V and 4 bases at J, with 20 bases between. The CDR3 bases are TGTGCCAGCAGCCGTTATGGGGGAGCTCAGGGCACTGAAGCTTTCTTT. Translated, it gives CASSRYGGAQGTEAFF.

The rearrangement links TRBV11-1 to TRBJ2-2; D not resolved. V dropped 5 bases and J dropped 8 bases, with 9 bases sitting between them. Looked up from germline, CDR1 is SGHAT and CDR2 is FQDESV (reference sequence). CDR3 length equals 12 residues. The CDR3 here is CASSPSMGELFF. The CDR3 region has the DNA TGTGCCAGCAGCCCTTCGATGGGGGAGCTGTTTTTT. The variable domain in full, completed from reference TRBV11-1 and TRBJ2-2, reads EAEVAQSPRYKITEKSQAVAFWCDPISGHATLYWYRQILGQGPELLVQFQDESVVDDSQLPKDRFSAERLKGVDSTLKIQPAELGDSAMYLCASSPSMGELFFGEGSRLTVL.

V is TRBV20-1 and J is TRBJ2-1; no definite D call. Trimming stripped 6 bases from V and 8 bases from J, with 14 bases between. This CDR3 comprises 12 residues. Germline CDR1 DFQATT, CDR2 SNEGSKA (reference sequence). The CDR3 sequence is CSATYNKYEQFF. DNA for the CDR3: TGCAGTGCAACCTATAATAAATATGAGCAGTTCTTC.

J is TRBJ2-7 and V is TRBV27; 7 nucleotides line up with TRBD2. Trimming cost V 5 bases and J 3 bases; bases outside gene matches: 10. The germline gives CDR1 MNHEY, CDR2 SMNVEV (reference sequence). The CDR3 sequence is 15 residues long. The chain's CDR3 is CASSPLGGMGYEQYF. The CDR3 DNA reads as TGTGCCAGCAGTCCCCTCGGGGGGATGGGCTACGAGCAGTACTTC.

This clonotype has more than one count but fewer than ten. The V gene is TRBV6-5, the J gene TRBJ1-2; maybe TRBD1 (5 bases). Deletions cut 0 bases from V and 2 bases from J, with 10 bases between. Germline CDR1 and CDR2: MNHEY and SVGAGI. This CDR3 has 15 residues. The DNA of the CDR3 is TGTGCCAGCAGTTACTCGGGGCGGGCCAACTATGGCTACACCTTC. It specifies CASSYSGRANYGYTF.

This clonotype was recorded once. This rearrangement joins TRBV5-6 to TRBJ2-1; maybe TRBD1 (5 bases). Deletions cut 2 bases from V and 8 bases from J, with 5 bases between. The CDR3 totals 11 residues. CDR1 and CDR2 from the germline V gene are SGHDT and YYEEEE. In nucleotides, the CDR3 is TGTGCCAGCAGCTTCAGGGATGAGCAGTTCTTC. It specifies CASSFRDEQFF.

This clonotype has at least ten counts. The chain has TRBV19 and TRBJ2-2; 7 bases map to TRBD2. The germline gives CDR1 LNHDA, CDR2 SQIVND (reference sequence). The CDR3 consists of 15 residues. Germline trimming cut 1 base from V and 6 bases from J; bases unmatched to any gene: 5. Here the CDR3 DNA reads TGTGCCAGTAGTATAGTAGGGAGGGGATCCGGGGAGCTGTTTTTT. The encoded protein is CASSIVGRGSGELFF.

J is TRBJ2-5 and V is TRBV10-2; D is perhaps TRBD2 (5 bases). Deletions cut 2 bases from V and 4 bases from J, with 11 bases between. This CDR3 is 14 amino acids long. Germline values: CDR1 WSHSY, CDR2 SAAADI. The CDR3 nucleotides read TGCGCCAGCAGTGAGCCGGGGTATGGAGAGACCCAGTACTTC. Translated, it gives CASSEPGYGETQYF.

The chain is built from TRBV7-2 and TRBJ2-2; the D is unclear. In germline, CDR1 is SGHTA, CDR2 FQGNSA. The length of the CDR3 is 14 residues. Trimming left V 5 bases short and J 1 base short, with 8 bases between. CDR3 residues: CASSDSVNTGELFF. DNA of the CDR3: TGTGCCAGCAGCGATAGTGTGAACACCGGGGAGCTGTTTTTT.

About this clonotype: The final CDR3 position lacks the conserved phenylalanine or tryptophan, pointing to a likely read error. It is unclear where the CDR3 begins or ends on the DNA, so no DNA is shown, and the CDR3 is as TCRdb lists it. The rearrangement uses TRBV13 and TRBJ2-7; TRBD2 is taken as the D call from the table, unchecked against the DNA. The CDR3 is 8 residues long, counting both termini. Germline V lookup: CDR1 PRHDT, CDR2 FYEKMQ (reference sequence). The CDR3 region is CASSTRST.

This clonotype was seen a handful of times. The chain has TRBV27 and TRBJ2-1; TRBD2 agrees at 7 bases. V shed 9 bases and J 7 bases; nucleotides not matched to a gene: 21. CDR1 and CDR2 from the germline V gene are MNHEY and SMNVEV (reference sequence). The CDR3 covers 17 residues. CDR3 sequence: CASLKLAAGTPKNEQFF. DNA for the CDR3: TGTGCCAGTTTAAAGCTCGCAGCGGGAACTCCTAAGAATGAGCAGTTCTTC.

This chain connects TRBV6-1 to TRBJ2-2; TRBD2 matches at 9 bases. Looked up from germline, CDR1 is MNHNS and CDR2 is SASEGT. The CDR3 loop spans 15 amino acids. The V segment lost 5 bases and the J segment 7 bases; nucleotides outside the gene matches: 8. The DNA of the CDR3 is TGTGCCAGCAGTAGCGGGAGGCCGACTGGCGGGGAGCTGTTTTTT. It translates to CASSSGRPTGGELFF.

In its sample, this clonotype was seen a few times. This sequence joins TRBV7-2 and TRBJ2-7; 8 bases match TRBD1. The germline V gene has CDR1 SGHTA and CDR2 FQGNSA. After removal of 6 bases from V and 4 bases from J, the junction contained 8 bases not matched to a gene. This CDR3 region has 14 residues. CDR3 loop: CASRLAGGAYEQYF. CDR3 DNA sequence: TGTGCCAGCAGGCTGGCAGGGGGCGCGTACGAGCAGTACTTC.

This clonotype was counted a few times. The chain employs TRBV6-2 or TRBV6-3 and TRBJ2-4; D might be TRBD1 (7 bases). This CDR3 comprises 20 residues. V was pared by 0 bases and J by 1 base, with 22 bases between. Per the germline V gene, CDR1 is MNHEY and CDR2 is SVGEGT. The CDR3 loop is CASSYSVEGALRYAKNIQYF. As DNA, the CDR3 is TGTGCCAGCAGTTACTCTGTGGAGGGGGCTTTGAGGTATGCCAAAAACATTCAGTACTTC.